This T cell receptor beta chain was recovered during a study of T-cell reconstitution after alpha-beta-depleted transplantation in children. Details on this clonotype: What it binds is unknown.

During its preparation, the TCRbeta library received unique molecular identifiers. Each CDR3 protein is one row after TCRdb ran MiXCR on the PCR reads. The data contain about 980,000 distinct CDR3 sequences, less than 30% of them seen just once; the ten biggest clones take up approximately 30%. Study-wide findings and caveats: When one year had passed after transplant, most T-cell counts and diversity came from newly produced T cells.

With V trimmed by 1 base and J by 2 bases, 7 bases remained unmatched. Germline-derived CDR1 and CDR2 are SQVTM and ANQGSEA. The CDR3 consists of 15 residues. The sequence was obtained from a boy less than two years old who had a stem cell transplant for SCID, so the T cells may come from the graft donor. Material: PBMCs, mostly from graft donor cells, obtained 360 days after TCRalphabeta/CD19-depleted stem cell transplant. V gene TRBV29-1 combines with J gene TRBJ2-5; 7 nucleotides agree with TRBD1. The DNA for the CDR3 is TGCAGCGTTGAAGTTGGGACAGACCTTCAAGAGACCCAGTACTTC. Encoded protein: CSVEVGTDLQETQYF.